Here is one T cell receptor (beta chain) with its context. Its antigen is not known. This entry comes from a study of long-term antiretroviral therapy in people with HIV. Study summary: First collections came about a decade before the 2015 immediate-ART recommendation. Study observations and caveats: Researchers lacked any data on ART adherence, viral resistance or therapy changes. Controls had broader CDR3 length ranges than HIV repertoires did.

V was shortened by 8 bases and J by 1 base, with 8 bases between the two germline ends. The CDR3 is 12 amino acids. In germline, CDR1 is MNHEY, CDR2 SVGAGI. Samples were assayed with immunoSEQ v3.0 at survey level. Here immunoSEQ multiplex PCR was the method, and the copy in TCRdb shows in-frame clones only, minus some. This table holds some 20,000 clones, 60% to 85% found once. Material: unsorted PBMCs, obtained 2.3 years after starting antiretroviral therapy. The sequence was obtained from a woman aged 40 to 55 with HIV. The V gene is TRBV6-5, the J gene TRBJ1-1; D call uncertain. The CDR3 loop is CASEVPNTEAFF. The CDR3 region has the DNA TGTGCCAGCGAAGTCCCGAACACTGAAGCTTTCTTT.